This TCR delta chain was recovered during a study of gammadelta T cells in human blood. Findings and limits, study-wide: Polyclonal expansion of innate γδ T cells after birth appeared microbially driven.

After removal of 1 base from V and 2 bases from J, the junction contained 1 base not matched to a gene. Germline V gene lookup returns CDR1 NSMFDY and CDR2 ISSIKDK. The CDR3 has 15 residues. This clone is medium-sized in the sample. The antigen remains unidentified. Distinct nucleotide sequences in the sample also encode this CDR3. TCRdb reprocessed the RT-PCR reads using CATT. In the table there are 1,500 to 2,000 delta-chain clones, 6.5% of which are singletons. The chain is built from TRAV29/DV5 and TRDJ2; 11 bases map to TRDD3. The receptor was derived from a human fetus. Sequencing was done on a sample of non-Vgamma9Vdelta2 gamma-delta T cells from fetal blood. In nucleotides, the CDR3 is TGTGCAGCAAGCTACTGGGGGATATTGACAGCACAACTCTTCTTT. The encoded protein is CAASYWGILTAQLFF.